This is a list of T cell receptor beta chains from one sample in a study of OX40 agonist ivuxolimab in advanced cancers. Method: immunoSEQ multiplex PCR; TCRdb's copy keeps in-frame clones and lacks some. The sample holds just under 65,000 clones; about 90% are singletons and the top ten take 5.2%. The source material was CD4+ or CD8+ T cells sorted from blood, sampled in a trial of the OX40 agonist ivuxolimab. The source is an adult with an advanced solid tumor such as melanoma, head and neck, liver or kidney cancer. CDR3s include the opening cysteine and the closing phenylalanine or tryptophan. Fields, in order: D gene, V gene, clone size, J gene, CDR3 DNA, CDR3 protein. The D gene is left open where the match is weak. Only some rows state a clone size, as once, few, many or a class for expanded clones.

.	TRBV27	.	TRBJ2-3	TGTGCCAGCAGTTTCACTCCTAGCGGCACAGATACGCAGTATTTT	CASSFTPSGTDTQYF
TRBD2	TRBV6-5	.	TRBJ2-7	TGTGCCAGCAGCCGGGAAGCGGGAGGTCGCGAGCAGTACTTC	CASSREAGGREQYF
.	TRBV27	.	TRBJ1-2	TGTGCCAGCAGCACCACTACCGGGACCTCCGGTGGCTACACCTTC	CASSTTTGTSGGYTF
TRBD1	TRBV2	.	TRBJ1-2	TGTGCCAGCAGGAAGGGACAGAATAACTATGGCTACACCTTC	CASRKGQNNYGYTF
.	TRBV7-3	.	TRBJ2-1	TGTGCCAGCAGTTTCAGGGATTACAATGAGCAGTTCTTC	CASSFRDYNEQFF
TRBD1	TRBV19	.	TRBJ1-3	TGTGCCAGTAGTGCGGACAGGGCAAACGGAAACACCATATATTTT	CASSADRANGNTIYF
.	TRBV7-9	.	TRBJ1-2	TGTGCCAGCAGCTCCGAACGACCGGGAAGGGATGGCTACACCTTC	CASSSERPGRDGYTF
TRBD2	TRBV19	.	TRBJ2-7	TGTGCCAGTAGTGACGGCGCGGGAGGCCCCTACGAGCAGTACTTC	CASSDGAGGPYEQYF
.	TRBV14	.	TRBJ2-3	TGTGCCAGCAGCCAAGCGATTCGCACAGATACGCAGTATTTT	CASSQAIRTDTQYF
.	TRBV2	.	TRBJ1-2	TGTGCCAGTAACAGGGAGAACTATGGCTACACCTTC	CASNRENYGYTF
.	TRBV5-1	.	TRBJ2-7	TGCGCCAGCAGCTTACCAGGGATAGACGAGCAGTACTTC	CASSLPGIDEQYF
.	TRBV27	.	TRBJ2-3	TGTGCCAGCAGTTTGGGTCGGAACACAGATACGCAGTATTTT	CASSLGRNTDTQYF
TRBD1	TRBV9	.	TRBJ1-1	TGTGCCAGCAGCGTAGACACCAGGGGGGGCACTGAAGCTTTCTTT	CASSVDTRGGTEAFF
TRBD1	TRBV7-8	.	TRBJ2-2	TGTGCCAGCAGCTTACGACAGGGCATCACCGGGGAGCTGTTTTTT	CASSLRQGITGELFF
.	TRBV7-8	few	TRBJ1-2	TGTGCCAGCAGCTTAGGTGCGGGGTTTGGCTATGGCTACACCTTC	CASSLGAGFGYGYTF
TRBD1	TRBV6-1	.	TRBJ2-3	TGTGCCAGCAGTGAACTGGGACCGGGACAGGGATACACAGATACGCAGTATTTT	CASSELGPGQGYTDTQYF
.	TRBV29-1	.	TRBJ2-7	TGCAGCGTTGTTGCTGGCTACGAGCAGTACTTC	CSVVAGYEQYF
.	TRBV6-1	.	TRBJ1-5	TGTGCCAGCAGTGAAGCAGGGGGGGGCAATCAGCCCCAGCATTTT	CASSEAGGGNQPQHF
.	TRBV29-1	few	TRBJ1-1	TGCAGCGTGGTGGGGGCTCCTGTAGCTTTCTTT	CSVVGAPVAFF
.	TRBV28	.	TRBJ2-6	TGTGCCAGCAGCAGCCAGACAGCCTCTGGGGCCAACGTCCTGACTTTC	CASSSQTASGANVLTF
.	TRBV6-5	.	TRBJ2-3	TGTGCCAGCAGATCTCGGGGGTCTCACACAGATACGCAGTATTTT	CASRSRGSHTDTQYF
TRBD2	TRBV5-4	once	TRBJ2-7	TGTGCCAGCAGCCCTCCGAGCGGGAGGGCCAACGAGCAGTACTTC	CASSPPSGRANEQYF
TRBD1	TRBV27	.	TRBJ2-2	TGTGCCAGCAGCTTTTTCGGGGCAGGGGGCATCACCGGGGAGCTGTTTTTT	CASSFFGAGGITGELFF
.	TRBV28	.	TRBJ2-1	TGTGCCAGCAGCCCGTTAGGGGTTGAGCAGTTCTTC	CASSPLGVEQFF
TRBD2	TRBV2	.	TRBJ2-1	TGTGCCAGCAGTGAAATTAGCGGGGTAGGATTCGGTGAGCAGTTCTTC	CASSEISGVGFGEQFF
TRBD2	TRBV5-1	.	TRBJ2-7	TGCGCCAGCAGCTTGAGTAGCGGGAGTTCCTACGAGCAGTACTTC	CASSLSSGSSYEQYF